This T cell receptor beta chain was identified in a study of T-cell reconstitution after alpha-beta-depleted transplantation in children. Unique molecular identifiers were incorporated when the TCRbeta library was constructed. TCRdb analysed the PCR reads with MiXCR anew, one entry per CDR3 protein. The sample yields about 980,000 distinct CDR3 sequences, 25% to 35% seen once. This clonotype was counted a few times. The antigen remains undetermined. After removal of 4 bases from V and 7 bases from J, the junction contained 7 bases not matched to a gene. The CDR3 has 16 residues. Looked up from germline, CDR1 is SGHVS and CDR2 is FQNEAQ. Study-wide results and limits: T cells produced anew were the main source of T-cell counts and diversity one year after transplant. Day-60 TCRbeta diversity that was high in some patients was derived from surviving recipient T cells and thymic progenitors. Several hundred expanded graft clones reportedly supplied alpha-beta T cells about two months after transplant.

The chain recombines TRBV7-8 with TRBJ1-6; 10 positions agree with TRBD1. The material sequenced was PBMCs, mostly from graft donor cells, taken 360 days after TCRalphabeta/CD19-depleted stem cell transplant. The TCR comes from a boy less than two years old who had a stem cell transplant for SCID, so the T cells may come from the graft donor. The CDR3 reads CASSSTGGRGNSPLHF. CDR3 sequence (DNA): TGTGCCAGCAGCTCGACAGGGGGCAGGGGGAATTCACCCCTCCACTTT.